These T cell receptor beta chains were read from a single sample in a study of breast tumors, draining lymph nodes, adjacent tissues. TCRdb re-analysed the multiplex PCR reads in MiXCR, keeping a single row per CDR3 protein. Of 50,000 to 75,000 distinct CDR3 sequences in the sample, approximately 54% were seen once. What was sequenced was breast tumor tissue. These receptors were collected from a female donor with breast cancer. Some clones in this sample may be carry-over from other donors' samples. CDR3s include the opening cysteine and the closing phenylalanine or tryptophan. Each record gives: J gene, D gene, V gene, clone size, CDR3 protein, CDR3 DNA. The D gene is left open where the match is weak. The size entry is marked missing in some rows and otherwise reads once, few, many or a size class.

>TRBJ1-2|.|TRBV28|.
CASSHSYSCTF
TGTGCCAGCAGTCACAGCTATAGCTGCACCTTC
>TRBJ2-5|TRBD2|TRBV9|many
CASSVSSGVQETQYF
TGTGCCAGCAGCGTTTCTAGCGGGGTCCAAGAGACCCAGTACTTC
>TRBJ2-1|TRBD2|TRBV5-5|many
CASSLDVSSGGLRFF
TGTGCCAGCAGCTTGGATGTGTCTAGCGGGGGATTGCGATTCTTC
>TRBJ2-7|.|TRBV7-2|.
CASSLFAAEQYF
TGTGCCAGCAGCTTATTCGCGGCGGAGCAGTACTTC
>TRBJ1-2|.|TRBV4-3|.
CASSQEGGLETF
TGCGCCAGCAGCCAAGAAGGGGGACTAGAGACCTTC
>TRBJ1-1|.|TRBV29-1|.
CSAQPQVNTEAFF
TGCAGCGCCCAACCACAGGTGAACACTGAAGCTTTCTTT
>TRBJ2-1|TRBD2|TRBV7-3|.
CAGSRGGGNNEQLF
TGTGCCGGCTCACGTGGGGGGGGAAACAATGAGCAGCTCTTC
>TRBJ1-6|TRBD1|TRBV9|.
CASSVAGGSGPLHF
TGTGCCAGCAGCGTAGCAGGGGGATCAGGACCCCTCCACTTT
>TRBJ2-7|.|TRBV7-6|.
CASSMTLVGAHEQYF
TGTGCCAGCAGCATGACCCTCGTCGGGGCCCACGAGCAGTACTTC
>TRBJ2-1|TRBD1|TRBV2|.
CASSEGTGIDEQFF
TGTGCCAGCAGTGAGGGGACAGGGATCGATGAGCAGTTCTTC
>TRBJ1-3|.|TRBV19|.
CASRESGSGNTIYF
TGTGCCAGTAGGGAGAGTGGCTCTGGAAACACCATATATTTT
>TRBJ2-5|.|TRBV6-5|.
CASSQGGRETQYF
TGTGCCAGCAGCCAAGGGGGGCGGGAGACCCAGTACTTC
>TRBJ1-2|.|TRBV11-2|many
CASTKQGRANYGYTF
TGTGCCAGCACCAAACAGGGCAGAGCCAACTATGGCTACACCTTC
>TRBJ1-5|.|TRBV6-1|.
CASSRPRQAAQHF
TGTGCCAGCAGCCGACCCCGGCAGGCGGCCCAGCATTTT
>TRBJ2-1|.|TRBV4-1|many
CASSQEPWVEQFF
TGCGCCAGCAGCCAAGAACCCTGGGTTGAGCAGTTCTTC
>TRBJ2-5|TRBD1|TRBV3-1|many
CASSQEDRGKTQYF
TGTGCCAGCAGCCAAGAGGACAGGGGTAAGACCCAGTACTTC
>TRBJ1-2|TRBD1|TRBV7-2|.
CASSLKTGEGYTF
TGTGCCAGCAGCTTAAAGACAGGGGAGGGCTACACCTTC